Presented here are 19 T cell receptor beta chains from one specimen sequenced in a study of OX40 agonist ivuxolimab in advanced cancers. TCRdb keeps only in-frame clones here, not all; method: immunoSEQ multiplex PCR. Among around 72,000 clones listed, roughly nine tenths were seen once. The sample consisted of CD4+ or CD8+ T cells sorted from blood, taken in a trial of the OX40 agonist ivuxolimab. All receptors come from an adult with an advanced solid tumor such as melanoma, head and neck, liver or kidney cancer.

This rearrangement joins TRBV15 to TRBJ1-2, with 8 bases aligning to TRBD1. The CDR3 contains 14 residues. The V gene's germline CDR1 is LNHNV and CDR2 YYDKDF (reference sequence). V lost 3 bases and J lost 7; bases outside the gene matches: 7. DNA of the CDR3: TGTGCCACCAGCAGGGACAGGGATAAGGGTGGCTACACCTTC. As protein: CATSRDRDKGGYTF.

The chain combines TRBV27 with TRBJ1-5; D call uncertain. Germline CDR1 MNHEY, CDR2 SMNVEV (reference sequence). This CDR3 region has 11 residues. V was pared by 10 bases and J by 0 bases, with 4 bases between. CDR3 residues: CANHSNQPQHF. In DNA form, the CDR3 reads TGTGCCAACCATAGCAATCAGCCCCAGCATTTT.

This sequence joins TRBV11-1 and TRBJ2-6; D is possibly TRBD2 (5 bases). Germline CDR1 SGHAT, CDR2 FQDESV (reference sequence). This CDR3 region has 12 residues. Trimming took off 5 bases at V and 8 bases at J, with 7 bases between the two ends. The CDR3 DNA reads TGTGCCAGCAGCCCCGGGACCAACGTCCTGACTTTC. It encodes CASSPGTNVLTF. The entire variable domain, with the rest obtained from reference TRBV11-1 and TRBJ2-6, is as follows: EAEVAQSPRYKITEKSQAVAFWCDPISGHATLYWYRQILGQGPELLVQFQDESVVDDSQLPKDRFSAERLKGVDSTLKIQPAELGDSAMYLCASSPGTNVLTFGAGSRLTVL.

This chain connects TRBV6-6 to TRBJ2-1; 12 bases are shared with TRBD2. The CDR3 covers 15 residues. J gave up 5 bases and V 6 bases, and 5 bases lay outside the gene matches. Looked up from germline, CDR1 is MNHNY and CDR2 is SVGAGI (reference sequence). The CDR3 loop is CASSPRLAGDNEQFF. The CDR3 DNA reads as TGTGCCAGCAGCCCTAGACTAGCGGGAGACAATGAGCAGTTCTTC.

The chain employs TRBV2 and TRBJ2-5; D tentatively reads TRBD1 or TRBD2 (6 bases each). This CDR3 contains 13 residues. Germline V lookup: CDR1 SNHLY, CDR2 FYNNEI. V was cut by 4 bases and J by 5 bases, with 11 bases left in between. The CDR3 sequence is CASSGQGRETQYF. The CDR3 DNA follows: TGTGCCAGCAGTGGGCAGGGGAGGGAGACCCAGTACTTC.

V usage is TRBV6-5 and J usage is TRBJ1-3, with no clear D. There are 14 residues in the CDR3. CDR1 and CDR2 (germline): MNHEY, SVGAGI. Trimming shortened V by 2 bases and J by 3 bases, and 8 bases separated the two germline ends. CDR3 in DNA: TGTGCCAGCAGTTACGGTGTTCTTGGAAACACCATATATTTT. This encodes CASSYGVLGNTIYF.

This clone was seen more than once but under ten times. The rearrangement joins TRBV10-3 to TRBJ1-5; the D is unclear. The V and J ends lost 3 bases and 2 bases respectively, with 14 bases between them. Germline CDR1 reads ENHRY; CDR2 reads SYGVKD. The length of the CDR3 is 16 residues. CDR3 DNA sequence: TGTGCCATCAGTGACGGCCTTGGCCAGGGCAATCAGCCCCAGCATTTT. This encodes CAISDGLGQGNQPQHF.

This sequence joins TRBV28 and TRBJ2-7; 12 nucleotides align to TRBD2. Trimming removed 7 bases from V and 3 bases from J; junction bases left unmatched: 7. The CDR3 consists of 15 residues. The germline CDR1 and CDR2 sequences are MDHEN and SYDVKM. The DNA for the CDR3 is TGTGCCAGCACCCAGGGGACTAGCGGGCGCTACGAGCAGTACTTC. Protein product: CASTQGTSGRYEQYF.

DNA of the CDR3: TGTGCCAGCGGGACCCTCAATCAGCCCCAGCATTTT. Protein: CASGTLNQPQHF. This chain links TRBV2 with TRBJ1-5, with D tentatively TRBD1 (5 bases). Germline loops: CDR1 SNHLY, CDR2 FYNNEI. V lost 8 bases to trimming and J lost 3 bases, with 8 bases between them. There are 12 residues in the CDR3.

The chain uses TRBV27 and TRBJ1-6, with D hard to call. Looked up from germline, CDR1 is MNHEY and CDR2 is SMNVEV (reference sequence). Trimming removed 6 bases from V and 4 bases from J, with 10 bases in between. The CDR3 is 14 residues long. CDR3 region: CASRSQMYNSPLHF. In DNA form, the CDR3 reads TGTGCCAGCAGGTCACAGATGTATAATTCACCCCTCCACTTT.

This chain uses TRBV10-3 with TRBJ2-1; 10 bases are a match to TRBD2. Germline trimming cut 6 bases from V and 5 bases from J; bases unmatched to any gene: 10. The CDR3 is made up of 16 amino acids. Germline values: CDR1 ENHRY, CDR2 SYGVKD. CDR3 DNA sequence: TGTGCCATCAGGCCCTCTAGCGGGGGCTTTAACAATGAGCAGTTCTTC. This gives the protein CAIRPSSGGFNNEQFF.

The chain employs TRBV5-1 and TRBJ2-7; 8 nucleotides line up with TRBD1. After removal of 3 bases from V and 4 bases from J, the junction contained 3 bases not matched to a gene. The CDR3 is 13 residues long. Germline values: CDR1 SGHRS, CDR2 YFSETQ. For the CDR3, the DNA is TGCGCCAGCAGCTCTTGGACAGGGTACGAGCAGTACTTC. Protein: CASSSWTGYEQYF.

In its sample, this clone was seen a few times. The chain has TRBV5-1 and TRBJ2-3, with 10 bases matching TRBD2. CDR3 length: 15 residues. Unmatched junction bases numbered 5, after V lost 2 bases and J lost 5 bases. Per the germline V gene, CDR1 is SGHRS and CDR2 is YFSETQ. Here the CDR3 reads CASSLSGTSEDTQYF. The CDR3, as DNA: TGCGCCAGCAGCTTATCCGGGACTAGCGAAGATACGCAGTATTTT.

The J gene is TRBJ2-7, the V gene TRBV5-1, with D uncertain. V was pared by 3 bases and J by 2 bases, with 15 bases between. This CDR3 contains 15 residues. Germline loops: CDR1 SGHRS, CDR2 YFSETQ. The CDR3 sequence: CASSSGPRGTYEQYF. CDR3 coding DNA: TGCGCCAGCAGCTCCGGACCTAGAGGCACCTACGAGCAGTACTTC.

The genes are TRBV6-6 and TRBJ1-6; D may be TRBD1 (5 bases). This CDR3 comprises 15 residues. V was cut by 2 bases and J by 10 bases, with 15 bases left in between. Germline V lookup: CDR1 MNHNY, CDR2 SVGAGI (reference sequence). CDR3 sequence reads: CASSYDLGARSPLHF. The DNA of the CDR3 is TGTGCCAGCAGTTACGACTTAGGGGCTCGGTCACCCCTCCACTTT.

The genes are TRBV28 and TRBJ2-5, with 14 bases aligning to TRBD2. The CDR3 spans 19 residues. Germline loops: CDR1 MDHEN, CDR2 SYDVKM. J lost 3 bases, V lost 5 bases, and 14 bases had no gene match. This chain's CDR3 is CASSPNDWTSGRREETQYF. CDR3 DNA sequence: TGTGCCAGCAGTCCCAATGATTGGACTAGCGGGAGGCGGGAAGAGACCCAGTACTTC.

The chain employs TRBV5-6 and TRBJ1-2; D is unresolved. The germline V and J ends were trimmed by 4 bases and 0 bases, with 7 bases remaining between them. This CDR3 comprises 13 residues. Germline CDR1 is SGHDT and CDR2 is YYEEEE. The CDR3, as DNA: TGTGCCAGCAGCCGCACACCTAACTATGGCTACACCTTC. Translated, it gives CASSRTPNYGYTF.

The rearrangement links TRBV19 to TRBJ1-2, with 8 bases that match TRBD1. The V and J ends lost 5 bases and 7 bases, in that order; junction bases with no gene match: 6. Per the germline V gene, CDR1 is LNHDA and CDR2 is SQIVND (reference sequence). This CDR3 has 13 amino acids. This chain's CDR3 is CASSPGGSSGYTF. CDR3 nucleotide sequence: TGTGCCAGTAGTCCAGGGGGCTCAAGTGGCTACACCTTC.

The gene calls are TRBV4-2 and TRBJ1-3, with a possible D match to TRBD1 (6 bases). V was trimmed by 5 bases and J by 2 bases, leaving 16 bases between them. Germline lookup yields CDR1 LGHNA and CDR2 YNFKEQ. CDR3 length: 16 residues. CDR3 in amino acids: CASSLDSPEPGNTIYF. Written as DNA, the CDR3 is TGTGCCAGCAGCTTGGACAGCCCTGAACCTGGAAACACCATATATTTT.